The 32 T cell receptor beta chains in this list originate from one sample, sequenced in a study of shared clonotypes between healthy human individuals (dated by TCRdb to about 2020). Library preparation was by the immunoSEQ multiplex PCR assay. Imported from immuneACCESS, the table was reduced by TCRdb to in-frame sequences with V and J called. These copies leave out some clones; in studies compared against another copy, an unresolved V gene accounts for under half, and the cause of the remainder is not known. This sample lists approximately 100,000 clones; roughly 66% were detected once. Approximately 25% of the sample rests with the top ten. The sequenced sample consisted of memory CD8+ T cells sorted from blood. Per the publication, the cell subset or site label means: CD45RO+ cells pooled with CCR7-negative TemRA cells. All receptors come from a woman in her thirties in good health.

This clone was detected a few times. CDR3: CASSEGTSGGLEQYF. CDR3 nucleotide sequence: TGTGCCAGCAGCGAGGGGACTAGCGGGGGCTTGGAGCAGTACTTC. The J gene is TRBJ2-7, the V gene TRBV9, with 14 nucleotides matching TRBD2. Losses at the gene ends were 3 bases for V and 7 bases for J; bases not matched to a gene: 6. Germline V gene lookup returns CDR1 SGDLS and CDR2 YYNGEE. This CDR3 has 15 amino acids.

About this clone: A far larger clone is one base from this, pointing to a likely read error. This sample includes further DNA sequences coding for the same CDR3. The rearrangement links TRBV7-9 to TRBJ1-2; D is unresolved. This CDR3 contains 15 residues. The germline gives CDR1 SEHNR, CDR2 FQNEAQ (reference sequence). The CDR3 loop reads CASSSREAANYGYTF. In DNA, the CDR3 is TGTGCCAGCAGCTCCCGAGAGGCAGCTAATTATGGCTACACCTTC.

This clone showed up just once. V gene TRBV19 combines with J gene TRBJ2-7, with 10 positions matching TRBD2. The length of the CDR3 is 13 residues. Germline assignment: CDR1 LNHDA and CDR2 SQIVND (reference sequence). V was clipped by 5 bases and J by 5 bases; unmatched bases: 3. In DNA form, the CDR3 reads TGTGCCAGTAGTTTCGGACTAGCGGACGAGCAGTACTTC. It codes for CASSFGLADEQYF.

This chain uses TRBV25-1 with TRBJ2-1; 7 nucleotides align to TRBD2. CDR3 length equals 17 residues. The V gene's germline CDR1 is MGHDK and CDR2 SYGVNS. With V trimmed by 6 bases and J by 3 bases, 14 bases remained unmatched. CDR3 residues: CASSDPPQRGNYNEQFF. DNA of the CDR3: TGTGCCAGCAGCGATCCCCCGCAGCGGGGAAACTACAATGAGCAGTTCTTC.

This clone occurred once. The chain has TRBV2 and TRBJ2-7; 11 bases are a match to TRBD2. After removal of 6 bases from V and 0 bases from J, the junction contained 13 bases not matched to a gene. The CDR3 has 18 amino acids. Germline V lookup: CDR1 SNHLY, CDR2 FYNNEI. CDR3 residues: CASRGHLSGRAFSYEQYF. CDR3 DNA: TGTGCCAGCAGGGGACATCTTAGCGGGAGGGCTTTCTCCTACGAGCAGTACTTC.

V usage is TRBV2 and J usage is TRBJ2-7; D perhaps matches TRBD2 (5 bases). Trimming removed 3 bases at V and 5 bases at J, with 8 bases between. The CDR3 extends over 12 amino acids. Germline V CDR1 and CDR2: SNHLY, FYNNEI. The CDR3 here is CASSDSDNEQYF. The CDR3 DNA reads as TGTGCCAGCAGTGATAGCGACAACGAGCAGTACTTC.

The chain recombines TRBV6-4 with TRBJ2-1; D is ambiguous. The CDR3 covers 15 residues. Germline V gene data show CDR1 as MRHNA and CDR2 as SNTAGT. With 2 bases removed from V and 1 base from J, the gap between germline ends came to 9 bases. CDR3 in DNA: TGTGCCAGCAGTGACGGAGAAGGGTCCTACAATGAGCAGTTCTTC. Translating gives CASSDGEGSYNEQFF.

The DNA of the CDR3 is TGCAGCGTTGAAGATGGGGGTCGGGCCAGCAACGAGCAGTACTTC. Amino acids: CSVEDGGRASNEQYF. This chain joins TRBV29-1 and TRBJ2-5, with D tentatively TRBD1 or TRBD2 (5 bases each). The J call may be wrong; the DNA end is better matched by TRBJ2-7. The germline V gene has CDR1 SQVTM and CDR2 ANQGSEA. CDR3 length equals 15 residues.

The chain carries TRBV6-5 and TRBJ2-7, with TRBD1 identical over 7 bases. V lost 4 bases to trimming and J lost 1 base; unmatched junction nucleotides: 7. This CDR3 has 15 amino acids. Germline CDR1 reads MNHEY; CDR2 reads SVGAGI. CDR3 protein: CASSSPGQHSYEQYF. CDR3 coding DNA: TGTGCCAGCAGTTCACCGGGACAGCATTCCTACGAGCAGTACTTC.

The chain joins TRBV30 to TRBJ1-4; possible D gene TRBD1, 5 bases. Trimming took 2 bases from V and 7 from J, leaving 11 bases between them. This CDR3 is 13 amino acids long. Per the germline V gene, CDR1 is GTSNPN and CDR2 is SVGIG (reference sequence). The DNA for the CDR3 is TGTGCCTGGAGTCGGGGGATGTCTGAAAAACTGTTTTTT. Translation gives CAWSRGMSEKLFF.

This chain links TRBV29-1 with TRBJ2-7; 8 bases align to TRBD1. Germline V lookup: CDR1 SQVTM, CDR2 ANQGSEA. CDR3 length: 15 residues. Trimming took 2 bases from V and 3 from J; bases not matched to a gene: 9. CDR3: CSVEIGQGGRYEQYF. DNA for the CDR3: TGCAGCGTTGAAATTGGACAGGGCGGACGCTACGAGCAGTACTTC.

This clone was observed a few times. This chain uses TRBV10-3 with TRBJ2-5; possibly TRBD2 for D (5 bases). The end of the DNA fits TRBJ2-7 better, so the J call may be wrong. The germline gives CDR1 ENHRY, CDR2 SYGVKD. CDR3 length: 13 amino acids. CDR3 in DNA: TGTGCCATCCTAGGCGAGGGAGCCTACGAGCAGTACTTC. Translating gives CAILGEGAYEQYF.

The V call is TRBV6-5, the J call TRBJ2-2; 10 bases fit TRBD1. Germline CDR1 and CDR2: MNHEY and SVGAGI. The CDR3 loop spans 15 amino acids. The junction had 8 bases not matched to a gene; V was cut back by 6 bases and J by 7 bases. The CDR3 loop reads CASSPGTGEVGELFF. Written as DNA, the CDR3 is TGTGCCAGCAGCCCCGGGACAGGGGAGGTCGGGGAGCTGTTTTTT.

This rearrangement joins TRBV23-1 to TRBJ1-1; D not certain. TRBV23-1 is placed among ORFs of uncertain function. The CDR3 is made up of 13 amino acids. Trimming cost V 4 bases and J 1 base, with 7 bases left between them. The CDR3 reads CASSLGENTEAFF. The CDR3 bases are TGCGCCAGCAGTCTGGGTGAGAACACTGAAGCTTTCTTT.

This clone was found many times. The J gene is TRBJ1-1, the V gene TRBV5-1; a weak D match, TRBD1 (5 bases). The CDR3 covers 12 residues. The germline V gene has CDR1 SGHRS and CDR2 YFSETQ. The germline V and J ends were trimmed by 1 base and 5 bases, with 6 bases remaining between them. CDR3 sequence: CASSLSGTEAFF. In nucleotides, the CDR3 is TGCGCCAGCAGCTTGTCAGGGACTGAAGCTTTCTTT.

This clone occurred a few times. The rearrangement uses TRBV29-1 and TRBJ2-1, with D hard to call. The CDR3 length is 14 residues. Germline-derived CDR1 and CDR2 are SQVTM and ANQGSEA. Trimming took 6 bases from V and 0 from J, leaving 12 bases between them. This chain's CDR3 is CSVSALSSYNEQFF. The CDR3 region has the DNA TGCAGCGTATCGGCCTTGAGCTCCTACAATGAGCAGTTCTTC.

This chain connects TRBV19 to TRBJ1-1, with D possibly being TRBD1 (6 bases). The CDR3 is 13 residues long. V was clipped by 5 bases and J by 5 bases, with 12 bases between them. Germline V gene lookup returns CDR1 LNHDA and CDR2 SQIVND (reference sequence). In nucleotides, the CDR3 is TGTGCCAGTAGTTTAACACAGGGTACTGAAGCTTTCTTT. Protein sequence: CASSLTQGTEAFF.

The CDR3 is CASSPIMGNEQFF. The CDR3 nucleotides are TGTGCCAGCAGCCCGATCATGGGTAATGAGCAGTTCTTC. V usage is TRBV7-9 and J usage is TRBJ2-1; D uncertain. This CDR3 comprises 13 residues. CDR1 and CDR2 (germline): SEHNR, FQNEAQ (reference sequence). Deletions cut 5 bases from V and 7 bases from J, with 12 bases between.

V gene TRBV14 combines with J gene TRBJ2-3; D is unclear. The CDR3 extends over 15 amino acids. The germline CDR1 and CDR2 sequences are SGHDN and FVKESK. Between the trimmed V and J ends, which lost 5 bases and 2 bases, there was a span of 14 bases. Here the CDR3 DNA reads TGTGCCAGCAGCGAGGCTGGGGTCACCACAGATACGCAGTATTTT. Translated, it gives CASSEAGVTTDTQYF.

The V and J genes are TRBV4-1 and TRBJ1-4; a weak D match, TRBD1 (5 bases). Trimming removed 1 base at V and 6 bases at J, with 9 bases between. This CDR3 contains 14 residues. Germline CDR1 is MGHRA and CDR2 is YSYEKL. CDR3: CASSQGWGDEKLFF. Written as DNA, the CDR3 is TGCGCCAGCAGCCAAGGGTGGGGGGATGAAAAACTGTTTTTT.

This clone was recorded only once. CDR3 in DNA: TGTGCCAGCAGTCCGACTTCGACTGGATCCTACGAGCAGTACTTC. This sequence encodes CASSPTSTGSYEQYF. This chain joins TRBV6-4 and TRBJ2-7; D is uncertain. CDR1 and CDR2 from the germline V gene are MRHNA and SNTAGT. Trimming took 5 bases from V and 1 from J, leaving 15 bases between them. The CDR3 length is 15 residues.

The chain couples TRBV10-1 to TRBJ1-2; no reliable D call. V was clipped by 0 bases and J by 4 bases, with 6 bases between them. Germline V CDR1 and CDR2: WNHNN, SYGVQD (reference sequence). This CDR3 has 13 residues. CDR3 nucleotides: TGCGCCAGCAGTGAGTCGAATTCCTATGGCTACACCTTC. It specifies CASSESNSYGYTF.

This clone was observed once. The chain has TRBV29-1 and TRBJ2-5; no definite D call. The CDR3 has 13 amino acids. CDR1 SQVTM and CDR2 ANQGSEA come from the germline V gene. Trimming cost V 0 bases and J 3 bases, with 8 bases left between them. CDR3 in DNA: TGCAGCGTTGAAGAGGGTGGGGAAGAGACCCAGTACTTC. Its translation: CSVEEGGEETQYF.

The CDR3 protein is CASSYHSPNTEAFF. Written as DNA, the CDR3 is TGTGCCAGCAGCTATCACAGCCCGAACACTGAAGCTTTCTTT. The chain uses TRBV14 and TRBJ1-1; no reliable D call. Germline V gives CDR1 SGHDN, CDR2 FVKESK. V shed 5 bases and J shed 1 base, with 11 bases lying between them. The CDR3 has 14 amino acids.

The V call is TRBV14, the J call TRBJ2-5; TRBD2 might be the D (6 bases). Germline V lookup: CDR1 SGHDN, CDR2 FVKESK. This CDR3 contains 18 residues. V gave up 1 base and J gave up 7 bases, with 25 bases separating them. CDR3 bases: TGTGCCAGCAGCCAAGGATCGTCCAGCGGGTTGTTGTCGGGGACCCAGTACTTC. It yields the protein CASSQGSSSGLLSGTQYF.

The rearrangement joins TRBV6-1 to TRBJ2-3; perhaps TRBD1 as D (5 bases). V lost 2 bases to trimming and J lost 2 bases, with 11 bases between them. The germline gives CDR1 MNHNS, CDR2 SASEGT. The CDR3 has 15 residues. The CDR3 DNA sequence: TGTGCCAGCAGTGAATTTGGGGCCAACACAGATACGCAGTATTTT. It specifies CASSEFGANTDTQYF.

The CDR3 nucleotides are TGTGCCACCAGTTACAGGGGGGATTCCTCCTACGAGCAGTACTTC. Translated, it gives CATSYRGDSSYEQYF. V is TRBV15 and J is TRBJ2-7; 8 bases line up with TRBD1. The J segment lost 0 bases and the V segment lost 6 bases, leaving 7 bases of the junction unmatched. The germline V gene has CDR1 LNHNV and CDR2 YYDKDF (reference sequence). The CDR3 spans 15 residues.

This clone was seen repeatedly, ten times or more. This chain uses TRBV6-5 with TRBJ2-5, with 9 nucleotides matching TRBD2. The CDR3 has 16 amino acids. The V gene end was trimmed by 0 bases and the J gene end by 2 bases; junction bases not matched to a gene: 4. The germline gives CDR1 MNHEY, CDR2 SVGAGI. The CDR3 spells CASSYSRREGQETQYF. The DNA for the CDR3 is TGTGCCAGCAGTTACTCACGGCGGGAGGGACAAGAGACCCAGTACTTC.

This clone was found a few times. This chain joins TRBV15 and TRBJ1-2; the match to TRBD1 covers 8 bases. The germline CDR1 and CDR2 sequences are LNHNV and YYDKDF (reference sequence). The V and J ends lost 0 bases and 8 bases, in that order; junction bases with no gene match: 8. The CDR3 spans 15 residues. CDR3 sequence reads: CATSRDLWTGNGYTF. The DNA for the CDR3 is TGTGCCACCAGCAGAGATCTTTGGACAGGGAACGGCTACACCTTC.

The rearrangement links TRBV4-1 to TRBJ2-1, with 8 bases fitting TRBD2. Germline V lookup: CDR1 MGHRA, CDR2 YSYEKL. After removal of 4 bases from V and 0 bases from J, the junction contained 5 bases not matched to a gene. The length of the CDR3 is 16 residues. The CDR3, as DNA: TGCGCCAGCAGCCCCCGGGGGGGGCCCTCCTACAATGAGCAGTTCTTC. Translating gives CASSPRGGPSYNEQFF.

CDR3 coding DNA: TGTGCCAGCAGCCAGACTAGCGGGACGGATACGCAGTATTTT. Its protein is CASSQTSGTDTQYF. The J gene is TRBJ2-3, the V gene TRBV7-9; TRBD2 matches at 11 bases. Unmatched junction bases numbered 4, after V lost 5 bases and J lost 6 bases. This CDR3 has 14 residues. CDR1 is SEHNR, CDR2 FQNEAQ, per germline (reference sequence).

The table lists this clone with a few counts. The chain combines TRBV5-1 with TRBJ2-3; 16 bases are a match to TRBD2. In germline, CDR1 is SGHRS, CDR2 YFSETQ. The length of the CDR3 is 17 residues. The junction had 8 bases not matched to a gene; V was cut back by 4 bases and J by 6 bases. CDR3 bases: TGCGCCAGCAGCGAGGGACTAGCGGGAGGGTTGTCCGATACGCAGTATTTT. Encoded protein: CASSEGLAGGLSDTQYF.